This entry describes one TCR beta chain. The target antigen is unknown. CDR1 is SGHAT, CDR2 FQNNGV, per germline. J gave up 4 bases and V 4 bases, and 3 bases lay outside the gene matches. CDR3 length: 14 residues. These data come from a study of brain T cells in children with intractable seizures. Study-wide points: Only CDR3 sequence similarity suggested viral specificity, without known HCMV serostatus.

Here immunoSEQ multiplex PCR was the method, and the copy in TCRdb shows in-frame clones only, minus some. The repertoire holds 300,000 to 400,000 clones, with nearly 95% as singletons. Time point: blood from clinic visit 5 months post-surgery; TSC patient then seizure free. The sequenced cases were selected for having the highest brain T cell transcript signatures. Pre-surgery treatment included at least one anti-epileptic drug. Sample: peripheral blood, taken roughly 5 months after surgery. This TCR derives from a boy under two years old with tuberous sclerosis and intractable seizures. The chain has TRBV11-2 and TRBJ2-5, with TRBD1 matching over 10 bases. The CDR3 DNA reads TGTGCCAGCAGCTCGACAGGGGGCCTAGAGACCCAGTACTTC. Translating gives CASSSTGGLETQYF.